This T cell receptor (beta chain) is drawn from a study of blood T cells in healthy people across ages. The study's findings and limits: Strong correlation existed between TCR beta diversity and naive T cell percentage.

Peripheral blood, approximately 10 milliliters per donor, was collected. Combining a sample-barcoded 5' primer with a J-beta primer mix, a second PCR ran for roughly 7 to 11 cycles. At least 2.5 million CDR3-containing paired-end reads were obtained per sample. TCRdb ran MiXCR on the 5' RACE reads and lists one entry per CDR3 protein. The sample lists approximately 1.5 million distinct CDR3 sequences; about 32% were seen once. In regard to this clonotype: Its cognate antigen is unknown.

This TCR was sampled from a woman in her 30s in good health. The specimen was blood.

The CDR3 sequence: CASSGSVGTSLTDTQYF. CDR3 in DNA: TGCGCCAGCAGTGGTTCGGTAGGGACTAGCCTCACAGATACGCAGTATTTT. The chain recombines TRBV10-2 with TRBJ2-3; TRBD2 aligns across 9 bases. Losses at the gene ends were 4 bases for V and 2 bases for J; bases not matched to a gene: 10. Germline lookup yields CDR1 WSHSY and CDR2 SAAADI. The CDR3 is made up of 17 amino acids.